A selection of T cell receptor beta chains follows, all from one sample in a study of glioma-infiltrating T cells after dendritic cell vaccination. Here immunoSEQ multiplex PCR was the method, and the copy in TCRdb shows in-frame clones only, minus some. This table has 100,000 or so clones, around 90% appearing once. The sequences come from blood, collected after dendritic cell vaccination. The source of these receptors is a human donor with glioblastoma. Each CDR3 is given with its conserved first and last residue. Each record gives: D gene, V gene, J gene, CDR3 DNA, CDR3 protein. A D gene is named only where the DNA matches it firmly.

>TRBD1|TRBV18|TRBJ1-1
TGTGCCAGCTCACCACGGACAGGGGCGGCTGAAGCTTTCTTT
CASSPRTGAAEAFF
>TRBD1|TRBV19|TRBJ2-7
TGTGCCAGTACCGCCCGGGACAGACCCTACGAGCAGTACTTC
CASTARDRPYEQYF
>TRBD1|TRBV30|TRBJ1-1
TGTGCCTGGATTCTCATATTTCCGGGACAGGGGGCGAACACTGAAGCTTTCTTT
CAWILIFPGQGANTEAFF
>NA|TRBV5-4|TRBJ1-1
TGTGCCAGCAGCTCGGATCGGGCGGGCACTGAAGCTTTCTTT
CASSSDRAGTEAFF
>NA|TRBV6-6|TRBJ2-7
TGTGCCAGCAGTTCCGGAGCCTTTTACGAGCAGTACTTC
CASSSGAFYEQYF
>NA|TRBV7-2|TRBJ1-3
TGTGCCAGCAGCTTAGGAGGAGACCTCTCTGGAAACACCATATATTTT
CASSLGGDLSGNTIYF
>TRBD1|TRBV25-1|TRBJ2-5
TGTGCCAGCAGTGAATCTACAGGGGTCCAAGAGACCCAGTACTTC
CASSESTGVQETQYF
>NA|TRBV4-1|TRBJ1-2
TGCGCCAGCAGCCCCCGCCCGGGAATTAACTCTGGCTACACCTTC
CASSPRPGINSGYTF
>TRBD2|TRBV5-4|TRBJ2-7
TGTGCCAGCAGCAGGACTAGCGGATCCTACGAGCAGTACTTC
CASSRTSGSYEQYF
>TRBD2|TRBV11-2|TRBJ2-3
TGTGCCAGCAGCTTTTTAGCGGGAGTAGTAAGCACAGATACGCAGTATTTT
CASSFLAGVVSTDTQYF
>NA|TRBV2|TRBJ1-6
TGTGCCAGCAAACAAGTAGGGGGGGCTAATTCACCCCTCCACTTT
CASKQVGGANSPLHF
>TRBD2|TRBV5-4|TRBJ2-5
TGTGCCAGCAGCTCGGCGGGGGTGACCCAGTACTTC
CASSSAGVTQYF
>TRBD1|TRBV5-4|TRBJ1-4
TGTGCCAGCAGCAAAGGGACAGGGGGCATTAGGGCTAATGAAAAACTGTTTTTT
CASSKGTGGIRANEKLFF
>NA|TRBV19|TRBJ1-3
TGTGCCAGTAGTACCACACAGGGTGGAAACACCATATATTTT
CASSTTQGGNTIYF
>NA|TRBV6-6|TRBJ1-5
TGTGCCAGCAGTTTATTGGGGCAGGGTGGACAGCCCCAGCATTTT
CASSLLGQGGQPQHF
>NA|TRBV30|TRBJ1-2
TGTGCCTGGAGCGCAAACAATGGGGCCGGCTACACCTTC
CAWSANNGAGYTF